These 10 T cell receptor beta chains originate from one sample sequenced in a study of radiotherapy plus CTLA-4 blockade in lung cancer (dated by TCRdb to 2017 to 2018). Library construction relied on the immunoSEQ multiplex PCR assay. As stored in TCRdb, this immuneACCESS dataset retains in-frame rearrangements with V and J assigned. A fraction of the clones does not appear; measured against another copy, unresolved V genes explain less than half of the discrepancy, and the remainder lacks a known reason. The sample yields roughly 120,000 clones; approximately 84% were counted once. Of the sample, 5% to 5.5% falls within the top ten clones. The sequenced sample was peripheral blood, obtained from a patient treated with radiotherapy plus ipilimumab. These receptors all stem from a human donor with non-small cell lung cancer who had a partial response to radiotherapy plus ipilimumab.

This rearrangement joins TRBV6-5 to TRBJ2-3, with 7 bases fitting TRBD2. J gave up 2 bases and V 0 bases, and 5 bases lay outside the gene matches. CDR1 and CDR2 from the germline V gene are MNHEY and SVGAGI. There are 16 residues in the CDR3. CDR3 region: CASSYSAGVPTDTQYF. The CDR3 DNA is TGTGCCAGCAGTTACTCGGCGGGAGTCCCCACAGATACGCAGTATTTT.

V gene TRBV19 combines with J gene TRBJ1-5; maybe TRBD1 (5 bases). The ends were cut back, 4 bases at V and 4 bases at J, with 8 bases in the middle. Germline CDR1 reads LNHDA; CDR2 reads SQIVND (reference sequence). The CDR3 runs to 13 residues. This CDR3 reads CASSKTANQPQHF. The CDR3 DNA reads TGTGCCAGTAGTAAGACAGCAAATCAGCCCCAGCATTTT.

V is TRBV5-6 and J is TRBJ2-5; 7 bases are shared with TRBD1. This CDR3 region has 14 residues. Germline-derived CDR1 and CDR2 are SGHDT and YYEEEE. V dropped 6 bases and J dropped 5; count of bases not matched to a gene: 10. Here the CDR3 reads CASNRDSSEETQYF. The CDR3 DNA sequence: TGTGCCAGCAACCGGGACAGCTCGGAGGAGACCCAGTACTTC. Looking up the rest from reference TRBV5-6 and TRBJ2-5 gives the full variable domain: DAGVTQSPTHLIKTRGQQVTLRCSPKSGHDTVSWYQQALGQGPQFIFQYYEEEERQRGNFPDRFSGHQFPNYSSELNVNALLLGDSALYLCASNRDSSEETQYFGPGTRLLVL.

The chain has TRBV9 and TRBJ1-2, with D perhaps TRBD1 (6 bases). This CDR3 is 14 amino acids long. Trimming removed 3 bases at V and 4 bases at J, with 13 bases between. The germline V gene encodes CDR1 SGDLS and CDR2 YYNGEE. This CDR3 reads CASSAEQGRYGYTF. DNA of the CDR3: TGTGCCAGCAGCGCAGAACAGGGCCGCTATGGCTACACCTTC.

The chain links TRBV6-1 to TRBJ1-2; no clear D. Trimming stripped 1 base from V and 8 bases from J, with 14 bases between. CDR3 length: 14 residues. The germline CDR1 and CDR2 sequences are MNHNS and SASEGT. CDR3 nucleotides: TGTGCCAGCAGTGAAGTAACCAGGCCCAGAGGCTACACCTTC. This encodes CASSEVTRPRGYTF.

J is TRBJ1-3 and V is TRBV4-1; D gene unclear. Trimming pared 0 bases from V and 7 bases from J, leaving 10 bases between. The CDR3 covers 14 residues. Per the germline V gene, CDR1 is MGHRA and CDR2 is YSYEKL. The DNA of the CDR3 is TGCGCCAGCAGCCAAGATCCGCAGGCGAACACCATATATTTT. It translates to CASSQDPQANTIYF.

The chain uses TRBV7-2 and TRBJ2-7; 9 nucleotides agree with TRBD2. The V and J ends lost 1 base and 4 bases, in that order; junction bases with no gene match: 8. CDR1 and CDR2 (germline): SGHTA, FQGNSA. This CDR3 is built from 16 residues. The CDR3: CASSLVASGKIYEQYF. CDR3 nucleotide sequence: TGTGCCAGCAGCTTAGTGGCTAGCGGGAAAATTTACGAGCAGTACTTC.

Only one count was recorded for this clone. The V and J genes are TRBV11-1 and TRBJ1-1; D unresolved. Germline V gives CDR1 SGHAT, CDR2 FQDESV (reference sequence). V lost 0 bases, J lost 1 base, and 9 bases lay in between. This CDR3 has 15 residues. The CDR3 is CASSLAAAANTEAFF. For the CDR3, the DNA is TGTGCCAGCAGCTTAGCGGCAGCGGCGAACACTGAAGCTTTCTTT.

The rearrangement links TRBV5-6 to TRBJ1-2; D not resolved. The germline V and J ends were trimmed by 0 bases and 8 bases, with 17 bases remaining between them. Per germline, CDR1 SGHDT and CDR2 YYEEEE. This CDR3 comprises 15 residues. The CDR3 here is CASSLGGISTEGYTF. CDR3 nucleotides: TGTGCCAGCAGCTTGGGCGGGATCTCAACGGAGGGCTACACCTTC. Drawing the rest from reference TRBV5-6 and TRBJ1-2, the complete variable domain is DAGVTQSPTHLIKTRGQQVTLRCSPKSGHDTVSWYQQALGQGPQFIFQYYEEEERQRGNFPDRFSGHQFPNYSSELNVNALLLGDSALYLCASSLGGISTEGYTFGSGTRLTVV.

Turning to this clone: Relative to the germline gene, one junction end is altered; a read error may explain this. For the CDR3, the DNA is TGCGCCAGCAGCCAAGTTTTAGGAGGGCGAGGCTACACCTTC. This translates into CASSQVLGGRGYTF. The rearrangement links TRBV7-9 to TRBJ1-2; D uncertain. This CDR3 has 14 amino acids. Per germline, CDR1 SEHNR and CDR2 FQNEAQ (reference sequence).